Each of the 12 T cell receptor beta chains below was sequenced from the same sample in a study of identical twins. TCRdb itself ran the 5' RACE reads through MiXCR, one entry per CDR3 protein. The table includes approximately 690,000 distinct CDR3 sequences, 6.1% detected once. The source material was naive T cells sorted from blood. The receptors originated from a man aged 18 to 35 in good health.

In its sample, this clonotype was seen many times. The CDR3 region is CASSLYLVQETQYF. Here the CDR3 DNA reads TGTGCCAGCAGCTTATATCTAGTCCAAGAGACCCAGTACTTC. This chain connects TRBV11-2 to TRBJ2-5; unclear D gene. CDR1 SGHAT and CDR2 FQNNGV come from the germline V gene. Between the trimmed V and J ends, which lost 2 bases and 1 base, there was a span of 8 bases. This CDR3 spans 14 amino acids.

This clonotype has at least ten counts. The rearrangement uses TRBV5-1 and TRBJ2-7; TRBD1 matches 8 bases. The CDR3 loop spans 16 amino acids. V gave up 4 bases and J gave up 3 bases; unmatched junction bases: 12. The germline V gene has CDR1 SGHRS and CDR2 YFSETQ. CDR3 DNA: TGCGCCAGCAGCCCGCCGGACAGGGTACCCTACTACGAGCAGTACGTC. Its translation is CASSPPDRVPYYEQYV.

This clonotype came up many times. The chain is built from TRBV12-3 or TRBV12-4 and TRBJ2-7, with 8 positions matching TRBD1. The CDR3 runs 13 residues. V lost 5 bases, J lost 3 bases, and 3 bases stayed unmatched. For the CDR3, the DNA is TGTGCCAGCAGTGACAGGGGTCTCTACGAGCAGTACTTC. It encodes CASSDRGLYEQYF.

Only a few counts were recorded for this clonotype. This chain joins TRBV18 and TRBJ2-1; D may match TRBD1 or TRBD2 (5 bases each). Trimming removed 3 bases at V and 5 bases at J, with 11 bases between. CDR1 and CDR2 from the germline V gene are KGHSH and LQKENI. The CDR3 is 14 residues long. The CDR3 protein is CASSPFQGDNEQFF. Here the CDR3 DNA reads TGTGCCAGCTCACCCTTCCAGGGAGACAATGAGCAGTTCTTC.

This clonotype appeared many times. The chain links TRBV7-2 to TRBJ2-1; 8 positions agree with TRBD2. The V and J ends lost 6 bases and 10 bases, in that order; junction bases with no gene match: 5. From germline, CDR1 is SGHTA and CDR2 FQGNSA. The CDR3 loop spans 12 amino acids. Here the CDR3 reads CASSISGNEQFF. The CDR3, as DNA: TGTGCCAGCAGTATTAGCGGGAACGAGCAGTTCTTC.

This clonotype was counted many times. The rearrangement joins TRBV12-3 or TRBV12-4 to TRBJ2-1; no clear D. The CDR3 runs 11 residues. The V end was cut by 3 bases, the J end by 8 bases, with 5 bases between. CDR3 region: CASSFQHEQFF. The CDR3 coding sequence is TGTGCCAGCAGTTTCCAACATGAGCAGTTCTTC.

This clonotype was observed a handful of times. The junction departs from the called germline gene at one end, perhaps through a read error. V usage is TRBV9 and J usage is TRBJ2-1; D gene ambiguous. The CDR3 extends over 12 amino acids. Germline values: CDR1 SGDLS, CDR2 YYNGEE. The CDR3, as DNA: TGTGCCAGCAGCGCCTCCAACAATGAGCAGTTCTTC. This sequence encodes CASSASNNEQFF.

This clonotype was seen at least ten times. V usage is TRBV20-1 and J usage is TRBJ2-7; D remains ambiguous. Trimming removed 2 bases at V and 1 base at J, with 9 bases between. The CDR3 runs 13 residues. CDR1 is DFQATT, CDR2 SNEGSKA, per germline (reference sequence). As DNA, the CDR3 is TGCAGTGCTAGACCCTCGTCTTCCTACGAGCAGTACTTC. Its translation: CSARPSSSYEQYF.

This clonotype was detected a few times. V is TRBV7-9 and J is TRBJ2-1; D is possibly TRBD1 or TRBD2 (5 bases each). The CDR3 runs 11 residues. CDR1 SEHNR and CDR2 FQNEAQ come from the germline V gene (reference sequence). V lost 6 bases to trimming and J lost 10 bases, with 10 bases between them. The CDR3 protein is CASRSGTEQFF. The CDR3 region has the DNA TGTGCCAGCAGGTCCGGGACCGAGCAGTTCTTC.

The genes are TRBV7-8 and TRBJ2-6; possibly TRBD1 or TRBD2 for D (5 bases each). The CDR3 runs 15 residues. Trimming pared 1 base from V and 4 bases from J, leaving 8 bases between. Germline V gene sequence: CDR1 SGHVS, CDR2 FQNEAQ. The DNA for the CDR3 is TGTGCCAGCAGCTTAGTTGGGACCGGGGCCAACGTCCTGACTTTC. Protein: CASSLVGTGANVLTF.

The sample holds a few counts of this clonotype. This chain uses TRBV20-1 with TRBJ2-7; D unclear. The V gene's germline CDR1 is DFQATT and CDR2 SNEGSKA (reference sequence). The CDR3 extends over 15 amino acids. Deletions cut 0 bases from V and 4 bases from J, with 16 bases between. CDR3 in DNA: TGCAGTGCTAGAGATAGGCTAGGCCCCCATTACGAGCAGTACTTC. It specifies CSARDRLGPHYEQYF.

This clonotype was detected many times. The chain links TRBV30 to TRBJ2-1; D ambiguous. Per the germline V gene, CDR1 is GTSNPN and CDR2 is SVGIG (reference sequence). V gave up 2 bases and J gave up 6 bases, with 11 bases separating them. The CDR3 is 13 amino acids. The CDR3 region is CAWSQRRTNEQFF. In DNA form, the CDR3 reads TGTGCCTGGAGTCAAAGGCGAACCAATGAGCAGTTCTTC.